The T cell receptor (beta chain) under discussion was sequenced for a study of blood T cell repertoires in COVID-19. Study-level information: There were acute and convalescent COVID-19 samples, and they came from the United States, Italy and Spain.

Individuals aged 18 to 89 years were recruited from about two dozen US areas. Assignment of participants to cohorts was predicated upon participant-reported clinical history. This clone was counted a few times. In the original workflow: Cell counts per sample came from amplifying reference gene primers. Clones were read by immunoSEQ multiplex PCR, and TCRdb kept only the in-frame ones, dropping some. The V and J calls and clone size come from that table; D and trimming were worked out from the DNA. The sample carries roughly 64,000 clones, 72% recorded once. The sample was PBMCs or T cells enriched from blood (not recorded which). This clonotype was obtained from a woman aged 55 to 70 who had been exposed to COVID-19.

The CDR3 loop reads CASSLFGQGNTEAFF. The CDR3 nucleotides read TGTGCCAGCAGTTTGTTTGGACAGGGGAACACTGAAGCTTTCTTT. This rearrangement joins TRBV28 to TRBJ1-1; TRBD1 aligns across 8 bases. The CDR3 has 15 residues. V trimming: 3 bases; J trimming: 1 base; junction bases outside the gene matches: 4. Germline V CDR1 and CDR2: MDHEN, SYDVKM.